These 30 T cell receptor beta chains were sequenced from one sample in a study of T-cell reconstitution after alpha-beta-depleted transplantation in children. Unique molecular identifiers were incorporated when the TCRbeta library was constructed. TCRdb analysed the PCR reads with MiXCR anew, one entry per CDR3 protein. In the table there are approximately 630,000 distinct CDR3 sequences, roughly 13% of which are singletons. The specimen was PBMCs, collected before TCRalphabeta/CD19-depleted stem cell transplant. The receptors derive from a girl aged 2-10 years with congenital amegakaryocytic thrombocytopenia, due to receive a stem cell transplant.

This clonotype was seen at least ten times. V usage is TRBV5-1 and J usage is TRBJ2-1; 8 bases fit TRBD2. V shed 0 bases, J shed 6 bases, and the junction held 8 bases outside the gene matches. The CDR3 extends over 16 amino acids. Germline-derived CDR1 and CDR2 are SGHRS and YFSETQ. The CDR3 sequence: CASSLVNSGAPNEQFF. The DNA for the CDR3 is TGCGCCAGCAGCTTGGTGAATAGCGGGGCCCCCAATGAGCAGTTCTTC.

This clonotype was seen only a few times. The chain uses TRBV10-3 and TRBJ1-5; D is ambiguous. Trimming stripped 0 bases from V and 7 bases from J, with 10 bases between. The CDR3 totals 14 residues. Germline-derived CDR1 and CDR2 are ENHRY and SYGVKD. In nucleotides, the CDR3 is TGTGCCATCAGTGAGTCCTCGGAGGAACAGCCCCAGCATTTT. This gives the protein CAISESSEEQPQHF.

The chain uses TRBV7-3 and TRBJ2-2; D uncertain. The V gene lost 5 bases and the J gene lost 7 bases, with 11 bases spanning the gap. The CDR3 runs to 13 residues. The germline V gene has CDR1 SGHTA and CDR2 FQGTGA. DNA for the CDR3: TGTGCCAGCAGCCCGAATGGAAGCGGGGAGCTGTTTTTT. Translating gives CASSPNGSGELFF.

The table lists this clonotype with many counts. The chain links TRBV6-5 to TRBJ2-2; 8 bases match TRBD1. Germline CDR1 reads MNHEY; CDR2 reads SVGAGI. V was clipped by 7 bases and J by 3 bases; unmatched bases: 7. The CDR3 is 15 residues long. CDR3 DNA sequence: TGTGCCAGCACCCGAGACAGGGGTCACACCGGGGAGCTGTTTTTT. This sequence encodes CASTRDRGHTGELFF.

This clonotype has at least ten counts. This chain uses TRBV7-8 with TRBJ2-7; the D is unclear. The CDR3 extends over 15 amino acids. V lost 2 bases to trimming and J lost 3 bases, with 14 bases between them. CDR1 SGHVS and CDR2 FQNEAQ come from the germline V gene. The CDR3 DNA reads as TGTGCCAGCAGCTTAATTCTGGATTTGGGCTACGAGCAGTACTTC. It specifies CASSLILDLGYEQYF.

This clonotype appeared a few times. This chain joins TRBV20-1 and TRBJ2-1; 12 positions match TRBD2. V trimming: 3 bases; J trimming: 4 bases; junction bases outside the gene matches: 4. Germline V gene sequence: CDR1 DFQATT, CDR2 SNEGSKA (reference sequence). The CDR3 consists of 15 residues. CDR3 nucleotide sequence: TGCAGTGCTAGCCGACTAGCGGGAGATTACAATGAGCAGTTCTTC. Amino acids: CSASRLAGDYNEQFF.

This clonotype was detected many times. The J gene is TRBJ2-1, the V gene TRBV20-1; TRBD2 matches 10 bases. J was trimmed by 2 bases and V by 3 bases; bases with no gene match: 4. Germline CDR1 DFQATT, CDR2 SNEGSKA (reference sequence). The CDR3 runs to 15 residues. The CDR3 coding sequence is TGCAGTGCTAGGACTAGCGGGCTGACCTACAATGAGCAGTTCTTC. This encodes CSARTSGLTYNEQFF.

This clonotype appeared many times. The rearrangement joins TRBV29-1 to TRBJ2-1, with 9 bases aligning to TRBD1. The germline gives CDR1 SQVTM, CDR2 ANQGSEA. CDR3 size: 14 residues. The V segment lost 4 bases and the J segment 2 bases; nucleotides outside the gene matches: 3. The CDR3 reads CSVGDRVPYNEQFF. The CDR3 DNA is TGCAGCGTTGGGGACAGGGTCCCCTACAATGAGCAGTTCTTC.

This chain joins TRBV7-2 and TRBJ2-3; D is unresolved. The V end lost 5 bases, the J end lost 6 bases, and 12 bases lay between the germline ends. CDR3 size: 13 residues. Germline V gives CDR1 SGHTA, CDR2 FQGNSA. The CDR3 nucleotides read TGTGCCAGCAGCGTAGGAGCACGGGATACGCAGTATTTT. Residues: CASSVGARDTQYF.

This clonotype has a handful of counts. The rearrangement joins TRBV4-1 to TRBJ2-5; D is uncertain. Germline CDR1 is MGHRA and CDR2 is YSYEKL. Trimming took 4 bases from V and 2 from J, leaving 14 bases between them. The CDR3 totals 15 residues. The CDR3 region has the DNA TGCGCCAGCAGCCTAGAGGACCTGGGGCAAGAGACCCAGTACTTC. Translation: CASSLEDLGQETQYF.

At least ten counts were recorded for this clonotype. The gene calls are TRBV12-3 or TRBV12-4 and TRBJ2-7; 7 positions match TRBD1. The CDR3 length is 13 residues. Germline trimming cut 7 bases from V and 2 bases from J; bases unmatched to any gene: 5. This CDR3 reads CASIRQGTYEQYF. CDR3 in DNA: TGTGCCAGCATCAGACAGGGTACCTACGAGCAGTACTTC.

This clonotype was recorded many times. V usage is TRBV5-1 and J usage is TRBJ2-1, with 14 bases aligning to TRBD2. After removal of 4 bases from V and 9 bases from J, the junction contained 6 bases not matched to a gene. The CDR3 consists of 15 residues. The germline CDR1 and CDR2 sequences are SGHRS and YFSETQ. The CDR3 protein is CASSLTSGRAPEQFF. The DNA for the CDR3 is TGCGCCAGCAGCCTGACTAGCGGGAGGGCCCCTGAGCAGTTCTTC.

This clonotype was counted at least ten times. The V call is TRBV2, the J call TRBJ2-3; 8 bases line up with TRBD2. Trimming removed 8 bases from V and 6 bases from J; junction bases left unmatched: 7. CDR1 SNHLY and CDR2 FYNNEI come from the germline V gene. The CDR3 sequence is 13 residues long. In nucleotides, the CDR3 is TGTGCCAGCTTCGGGGGGGAGAAGGATACGCAGTATTTT. Translated, it gives CASFGGEKDTQYF.

This clonotype was seen at least ten times. The rearrangement joins TRBV20-1 to TRBJ2-1; 10 nucleotides align to TRBD2. Per germline, CDR1 DFQATT and CDR2 SNEGSKA (reference sequence). The ends lost 2 bases at V and 1 base at J; junction bases unmatched: 8. The CDR3 covers 17 residues. CDR3 DNA: TGCAGTGCTAGAAGAGCTAGCGGGAGTTCTTCCTACAATGAGCAGTTCTTC. Translating it yields CSARRASGSSSYNEQFF.

The table lists this clonotype with many counts. J is TRBJ2-7 and V is TRBV29-1; 10 bases agree with TRBD2. Germline CDR1 reads SQVTM; CDR2 reads ANQGSEA. The CDR3 totals 14 residues. J was trimmed by 4 bases and V by 6 bases; bases with no gene match: 9. DNA of the CDR3: TGCAGCGTGGAAAAAGCGGGAGGGACTTACGAGCAGTACTTC. Protein product: CSVEKAGGTYEQYF.

This clonotype has more than one count but fewer than ten. This CDR3 reads CASSLGGSNYNEQFF. DNA of the CDR3: TGTGCCAGCAGCTTAGGTGGGAGTAATTACAATGAGCAGTTCTTC. V gene TRBV7-3 combines with J gene TRBJ2-1; D perhaps matches TRBD2 (5 bases). This CDR3 region has 15 residues. V lost 2 bases and J lost 4, with 12 bases in between. Per the germline V gene, CDR1 is SGHTA and CDR2 is FQGTGA.

This clonotype has ten or more counts. The chain uses TRBV27 and TRBJ2-5; possible D gene TRBD2, 6 bases. The V gene lost 5 bases and the J gene lost 2 bases, with 12 bases spanning the gap. The CDR3 is 14 amino acids. The germline V gene encodes CDR1 MNHEY and CDR2 SMNVEV (reference sequence). The CDR3 DNA follows: TGTGCCAGCAGTCGCGGGGCGAATCAAGAGACCCAGTACTTC. This sequence encodes CASSRGANQETQYF.

The rearrangement uses TRBV5-1 and TRBJ2-2; no clear D gene. Trimming removed 3 bases at V and 2 bases at J, with 11 bases between. Germline V gene sequence: CDR1 SGHRS, CDR2 YFSETQ. This CDR3 comprises 15 residues. This chain's CDR3 is CASSYDRANTGELFF. The CDR3 DNA reads as TGCGCCAGCAGCTACGACCGGGCCAACACCGGGGAGCTGTTTTTT.

The chain employs TRBV5-4 and TRBJ2-1; 12 bases map to TRBD2. J lost 5 bases, V lost 0 bases, and 6 bases had no gene match. Germline-derived CDR1 and CDR2 are SGHNT and YYREEE (reference sequence). This CDR3 region has 17 residues. The CDR3 region is CASSLAVRTSGNNEQFF. The DNA for the CDR3 is TGTGCCAGCAGCTTGGCGGTCCGGACTAGCGGGAACAATGAGCAGTTCTTC.

The chain links TRBV3-1 to TRBJ2-1; 7 bases match TRBD1. The trim removed 1 base at V and 8 bases at J, leaving 5 bases unmatched. The CDR3 extends over 14 amino acids. Germline values: CDR1 LGHDT, CDR2 YNNKEL (reference sequence). CDR3 sequence: CASSQVQGYYEQFF. In nucleotides, the CDR3 is TGTGCCAGCAGCCAAGTACAGGGGTATTATGAGCAGTTCTTC.

This clonotype was found many times. The chain joins TRBV10-2 to TRBJ2-1, with 11 bases matching TRBD2. Looked up from germline, CDR1 is WSHSY and CDR2 is SAAADI. J lost 7 bases, V lost 3 bases, and 2 bases had no gene match. The CDR3 runs to 14 residues. As DNA, the CDR3 is TGCGCCAGCAGTGAACTAGCGGGAGTTAATGAGCAGTTCTTC. It specifies CASSELAGVNEQFF.

This clonotype was found many times. The chain joins TRBV6-5 to TRBJ1-1; D remains unclear. Germline V gene data show CDR1 as MNHEY and CDR2 as SVGAGI. The CDR3 covers 12 residues. Deletions cut 8 bases from V and 0 bases from J, with 7 bases between. In DNA, the CDR3 is TGTGCCAGCCAGAGGGTGAACACTGAAGCTTTCTTT. Protein: CASQRVNTEAFF.

This clonotype turned up a few times. The chain combines TRBV24-1 with TRBJ2-7; D is perhaps TRBD1 (6 bases). The germline V and J ends were trimmed by 9 bases and 1 base, with 24 bases remaining between them. The CDR3 runs to 17 residues. Germline CDR1 reads KGHDR; CDR2 reads SFDVKD. CDR3 sequence: CATGKSPRQEGSYEQYF. Here the CDR3 DNA reads TGTGCCACCGGCAAATCCCCACGACAGGAAGGGTCCTACGAGCAGTACTTC.

Many counts were recorded for this clonotype. This rearrangement joins TRBV20-1 to TRBJ1-5, with a possible D match to TRBD1 (5 bases). Trimming pared 2 bases from V and 1 base from J, leaving 12 bases between. The CDR3 is 15 amino acids. Germline CDR1 DFQATT, CDR2 SNEGSKA (reference sequence). CDR3 DNA: TGCAGTGCTAGATCCGGGACGGAAAGCAATCAGCCCCAGCATTTT. Its protein is CSARSGTESNQPQHF.

This clonotype has a handful of counts. The CDR3 spells CASSLAAGGPRSYNEQFF. The CDR3 coding sequence is TGTGCCAGCAGCTTAGCAGCGGGAGGGCCCCGTTCCTACAATGAGCAGTTCTTC. This sequence joins TRBV7-2 and TRBJ2-1; 10 bases agree with TRBD2. Germline V CDR1 and CDR2: SGHTA, FQGNSA. Germline trimming cut 0 bases from V and 1 base from J; bases unmatched to any gene: 6. This CDR3 comprises 18 residues.

The genes are TRBV12-3 or TRBV12-4 and TRBJ2-7; D possibly matches TRBD1 or TRBD2 (5 bases each). Trimming shortened V by 6 bases and J by 0 bases, and 21 bases separated the two germline ends. The CDR3 has 17 amino acids. CDR3 nucleotide sequence: TGTGCCAGCAGCTCCACGGGGCGGGTTTCAAGCTCCTACGAGCAGTACTTC. Its translation: CASSSTGRVSSSYEQYF.

The rearrangement joins TRBV5-1 to TRBJ1-1; D possibly corresponds to TRBD1 (6 bases). V dropped 5 bases and J dropped 1 base, with 9 bases sitting between them. Germline V gene data show CDR1 as SGHRS and CDR2 as YFSETQ. CDR3 size: 13 residues. The CDR3 protein is CASRTTGNTEAFF. The CDR3 DNA reads as TGCGCCAGCAGGACGACAGGGAACACTGAAGCTTTCTTT.

This clonotype was counted between two and nine times. A junction end diverges from the germline sequence, so it may reflect a read error. The genes are TRBV12-3 or TRBV12-4 and TRBJ2-1; 9 nucleotides match TRBD2. CDR3 size: 13 residues. CDR3 DNA sequence: TGTGCCAGCAGTATAGCGGGAGCCAATGAGCAGTTCTTC. Its protein is CASSIAGANEQFF.

This clonotype was counted at least ten times. J is TRBJ1-1 and V is TRBV20-1; 8 positions match TRBD1. Looked up from germline, CDR1 is DFQATT and CDR2 is SNEGSKA (reference sequence). The CDR3 consists of 14 residues. The J segment lost 5 bases and the V segment lost 4 bases, leaving 9 bases of the junction unmatched. As DNA, the CDR3 is TGCAGTGCTATAAGACAGGGGTGGAGGACTGAAGCTTTCTTT. It yields the protein CSAIRQGWRTEAFF.

As DNA, the CDR3 is TGCAGTGCTAGAACGACCGGGTCTACCCCCAATGAGCAGTTCTTC. Translating gives CSARTTGSTPNEQFF. The chain carries TRBV20-1 and TRBJ2-1, with no clear D. Germline lookup yields CDR1 DFQATT and CDR2 SNEGSKA (reference sequence). The CDR3 is 15 amino acids. Trimming took off 2 bases at V and 6 bases at J, with 17 bases between the two ends.